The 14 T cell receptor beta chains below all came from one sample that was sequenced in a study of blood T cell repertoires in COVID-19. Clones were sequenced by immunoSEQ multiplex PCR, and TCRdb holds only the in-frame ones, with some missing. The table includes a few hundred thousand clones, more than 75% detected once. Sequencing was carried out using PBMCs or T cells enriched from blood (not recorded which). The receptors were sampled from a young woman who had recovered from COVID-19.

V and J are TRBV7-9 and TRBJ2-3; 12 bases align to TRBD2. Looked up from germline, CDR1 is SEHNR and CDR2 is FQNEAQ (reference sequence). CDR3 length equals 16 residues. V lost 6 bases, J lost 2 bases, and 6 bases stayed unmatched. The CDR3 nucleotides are TGTGCCAGCAGACGGGGACTAGCGGGCCCCACAGATACGCAGTATTTT. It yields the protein CASRRGLAGPTDTQYF.

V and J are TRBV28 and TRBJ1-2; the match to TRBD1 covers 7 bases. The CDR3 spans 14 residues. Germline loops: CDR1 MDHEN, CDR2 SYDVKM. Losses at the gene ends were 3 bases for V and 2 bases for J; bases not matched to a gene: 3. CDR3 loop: CASSFRDSNYGYTF. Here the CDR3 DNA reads TGTGCCAGCAGTTTCCGGGACAGCAACTATGGCTACACCTTC.

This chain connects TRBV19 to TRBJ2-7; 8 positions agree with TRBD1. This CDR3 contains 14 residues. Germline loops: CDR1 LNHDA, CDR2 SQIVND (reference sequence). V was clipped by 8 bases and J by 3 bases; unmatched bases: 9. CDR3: CASSRQGAFYEQYF. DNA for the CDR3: TGTGCCAGTTCCCGGCAGGGGGCTTTCTACGAGCAGTACTTC.

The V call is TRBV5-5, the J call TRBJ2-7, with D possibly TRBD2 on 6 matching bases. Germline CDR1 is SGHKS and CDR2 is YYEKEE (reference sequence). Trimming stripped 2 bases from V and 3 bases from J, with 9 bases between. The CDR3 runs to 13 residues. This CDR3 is CASSFGGNYEQYF. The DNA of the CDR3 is TGTGCCAGCAGCTTCGGGGGTAACTACGAGCAGTACTTC.

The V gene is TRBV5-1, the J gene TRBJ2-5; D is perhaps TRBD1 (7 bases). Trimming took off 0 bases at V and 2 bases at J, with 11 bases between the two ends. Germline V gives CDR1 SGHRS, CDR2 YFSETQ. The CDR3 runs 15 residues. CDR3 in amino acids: CASSLVAGGQETQYF. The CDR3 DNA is TGCGCCAGCAGCTTGGTGGCAGGGGGGCAAGAGACCCAGTACTTC.

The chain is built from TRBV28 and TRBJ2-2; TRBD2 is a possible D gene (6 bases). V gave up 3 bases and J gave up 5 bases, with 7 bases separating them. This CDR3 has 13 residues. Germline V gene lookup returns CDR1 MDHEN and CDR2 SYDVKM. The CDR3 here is CASSLEGTGELFF. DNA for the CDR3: TGTGCCAGCAGTTTGGAGGGTACCGGGGAGCTGTTTTTT.

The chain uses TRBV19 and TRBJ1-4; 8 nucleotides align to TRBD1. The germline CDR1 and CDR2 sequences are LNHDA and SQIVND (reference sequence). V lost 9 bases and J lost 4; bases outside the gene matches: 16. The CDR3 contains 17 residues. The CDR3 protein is CASERPSQGAVNEKLFF. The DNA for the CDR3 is TGTGCCAGCGAAAGGCCCAGCCAGGGGGCAGTTAATGAAAAACTGTTTTTT. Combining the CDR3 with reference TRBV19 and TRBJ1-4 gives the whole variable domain DGGITQSPKYLFRKEGQNVTLSCEQNLNHDAMYWYRQDPGQGLRLIYYSQIVNDFQKGDIAEGYSVSREKKESFPLTVTSAQKNPTAFYLCASERPSQGAVNEKLFFGSGTQLSVL.

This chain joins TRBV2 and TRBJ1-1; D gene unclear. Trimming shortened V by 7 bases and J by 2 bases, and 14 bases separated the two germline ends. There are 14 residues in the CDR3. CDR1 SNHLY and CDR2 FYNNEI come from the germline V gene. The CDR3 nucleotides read TGTGCCAGCACTCATCTAACAGATAACACTGAAGCTTTCTTT. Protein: CASTHLTDNTEAFF.

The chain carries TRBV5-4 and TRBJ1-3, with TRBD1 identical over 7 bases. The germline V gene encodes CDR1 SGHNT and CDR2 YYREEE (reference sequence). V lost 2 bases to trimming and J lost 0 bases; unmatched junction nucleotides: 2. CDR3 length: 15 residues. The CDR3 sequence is CASSLTGDSGNTIYF. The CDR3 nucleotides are TGTGCCAGCAGCTTAACAGGGGACTCTGGAAACACCATATATTTT.

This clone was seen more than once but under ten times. CDR3 sequence: CASSLGQGSNEQFF. In DNA, the CDR3 is TGTGCCAGCAGCTTAGGGCAAGGGAGCAATGAGCAGTTCTTC. This chain uses TRBV7-2 with TRBJ2-1, with a tentative D call TRBD2 (5 bases). V lost 1 base and J 6 bases, leaving 10 bases between the germline ends. The germline CDR1 and CDR2 sequences are SGHTA and FQGNSA. This CDR3 contains 14 residues.

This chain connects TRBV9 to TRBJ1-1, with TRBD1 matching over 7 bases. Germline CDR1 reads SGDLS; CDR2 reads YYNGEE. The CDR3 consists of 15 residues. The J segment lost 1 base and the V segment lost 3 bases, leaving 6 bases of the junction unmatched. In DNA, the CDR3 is TGTGCCAGCAGCGGAGGCCGGGACAGGAACACTGAAGCTTTCTTT. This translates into CASSGGRDRNTEAFF.

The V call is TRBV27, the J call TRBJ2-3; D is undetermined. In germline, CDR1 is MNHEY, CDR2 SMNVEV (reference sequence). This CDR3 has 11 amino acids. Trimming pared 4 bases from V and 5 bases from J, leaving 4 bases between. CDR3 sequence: CASSSLDTQYF. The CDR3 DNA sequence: TGTGCCAGCAGTTCACTAGATACGCAGTATTTT.

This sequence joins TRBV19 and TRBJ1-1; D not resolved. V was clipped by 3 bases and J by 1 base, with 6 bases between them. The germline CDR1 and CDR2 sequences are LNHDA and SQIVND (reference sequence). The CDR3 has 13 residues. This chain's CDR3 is CASSMRENTEAFF. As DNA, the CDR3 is TGTGCCAGTAGTATGCGGGAGAACACTGAAGCTTTCTTT.

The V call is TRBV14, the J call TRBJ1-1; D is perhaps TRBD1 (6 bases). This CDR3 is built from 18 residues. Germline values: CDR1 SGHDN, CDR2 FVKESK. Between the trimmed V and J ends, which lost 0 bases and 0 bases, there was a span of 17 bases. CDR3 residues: CASSQDGGRGWVNTEAFF. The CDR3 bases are TGTGCCAGCAGCCAAGATGGGGGCAGGGGTTGGGTGAACACTGAAGCTTTCTTT.